These T cell receptor beta chains were read from a single sample in a study of cytomegalovirus exposure and HLA in healthy donors. Data came from immunoSEQ multiplex PCR; TCRdb stores just in-frame clones and leaves some out. This table has 150,000 or so clones, 60% to 85% appearing once. Sequenced: PBMCs. These receptors were obtained from a woman between 25 and 40 years old in good health and CMV-seronegative. Both conserved end residues are part of each CDR3. A D gene is named only where the DNA matches it firmly. The listing skips clone size in some rows; elsewhere it reads once, few, many or a size class.

>TRBJ1-2|NA|NA|TRBV19
TGTGCCAGTAGTCCTCGGAACTATGGCTACACCTTC
CASSPRNYGYTF
>TRBJ2-1|NA|NA|TRBV4-1
TGCGCCAGCAGCCATGCAGACCAGGTTAGTTTTGAGCAGTTCTTC
CASSHADQVSFEQFF
>TRBJ1-1|NA|NA|TRBV6-1
TGTGCCAGTAGATGGACTGAAGCTTTCTTT
CASRWTEAFF
>TRBJ1-1|NA|NA|TRBV6-5
TGTGCCAGCAGACTCCGGACAGAGAACACTGAAGCTTTCTTT
CASRLRTENTEAFF
>TRBJ2-1|NA|NA|TRBV5-1
TGCGCCAGCAGCTTGGTCCAGGGGCCGACCTACAATGAGCAGTTCTTC
CASSLVQGPTYNEQFF
>TRBJ2-1|NA|TRBD1|TRBV6-1
TGTGCCAGCAGTGACCGACAGGGAGTATGCTTCTTC
CASSDRQGVCFF
>TRBJ2-1|few|NA|TRBV6-1
TGTGCCAGCAGTGAAGGTAGGGGACTTCAGGGTGAGCAGTTCTTC
CASSEGRGLQGEQFF
>TRBJ2-2|NA|TRBD2|TRBV5-5
TGTGCCAGCAGCACGACTAGCGGTTACACCGGGGAGCTGTTTTTT
CASSTTSGYTGELFF
>TRBJ1-1|NA|NA|TRBV6-5
TGTGCCAGCAGTCAGGGTTTAGGAGCGGCTTTCTTT
CASSQGLGAAFF
>TRBJ1-6|NA|TRBD1|TRBV5-1
TGCGCCAGCAGCTTAAGACAGGGAGGTTTCGATTCACCCCTCCACTTT
CASSLRQGGFDSPLHF
>TRBJ2-7|NA|NA|TRBV5-1
TGCGCCAGCAGCTTGGAGGACAGAGCCGAGCAGTACTTC
CASSLEDRAEQYF
>TRBJ1-1|once|NA|TRBV2
TGTGCCAGCAGTGAATTGGAGGGGAGGACTGAAGCTTTCTTT
CASSELEGRTEAFF
>TRBJ2-1|NA|NA|TRBV5-1
TGCGCCAGCAGGGTTGGGGCTTCTGGGAATGAGCAGTTCTTC
CASRVGASGNEQFF
>TRBJ2-3|NA|NA|TRBV2
TGTGCCAGCAGCCTACTCCAACCGGGTCCCGGTCCGGCAGATACGCAGTATTTT
CASSLLQPGPGPADTQYF
>TRBJ1-5|NA|TRBD1|TRBV7-8
TGTGCCAGCAGCTTAGTGAGGGACAGGGGACAGCCCCAGCATTTT
CASSLVRDRGQPQHF
>TRBJ1-6|NA|NA|TRBV19
TGTGCCAGTAGTGGGAGCTCCTATAATTCACCCCTCCACTTT
CASSGSSYNSPLHF
>TRBJ2-5|once|NA|TRBV15
TGTGCCACCAGCACGCGGCACCAAGAGACCCAGTACTTC
CATSTRHQETQYF
>TRBJ2-7|NA|NA|TRBV7-9
TGTGCCAGCAGCCCCGGGTCCTACTACGAGCAGTACTTC
CASSPGSYYEQYF
>TRBJ1-5|few|NA|TRBV28
TGTGCCAGCAGTTTAAGGAGAAATCAGCCCCAGCATTTT
CASSLRRNQPQHF
>TRBJ1-1|NA|NA|TRBV7-8
TGTGCCAGCAGTTTTCTTCTGTTAAACACTGAAGCTTTCTTT
CASSFLLLNTEAFF
>TRBJ1-5|NA|NA|TRBV5-1
TGCGCCAGCAGCCCAGGGTCACAGAATCAGCCCCAGCATTTT
CASSPGSQNQPQHF
>TRBJ1-4|few|NA|TRBV12-2
TGTGCACCCTCGACAGGTAAGACTGATGAAAAACTGTTTTTT
CAPSTGKTDEKLFF
>TRBJ1-5|NA|TRBD1|TRBV27
TGTGCCAGCAGTTATCGATTTCCCCAGGGGGCTTCTCAGCCCCAGCATTTT
CASSYRFPQGASQPQHF
>TRBJ2-7|NA|NA|TRBV2
TGTGCCAGCAAACTCGTCGCCGAGCAGTACTTC
CASKLVAEQYF
>TRBJ1-1|NA|NA|TRBV6-5
TGTGCCAGCAAAAAACTCCAAATCTCTGAAGCTTTCTTT
CASKKLQISEAFF
>TRBJ1-2|NA|NA|TRBV18
TGTGCCAGCTCACCAGGGGGGTTGAGTAGCTATGGCTACACCTTC
CASSPGGLSSYGYTF
>TRBJ2-1|once|TRBD1|TRBV5-5
TGTGCCAGCAGCTTTGGGGACAGGGGGATCTACAATGAGCAGTTCTTC
CASSFGDRGIYNEQFF
>TRBJ1-1|NA|NA|TRBV5-1
TGCGCCAGCAGCCTTCTGAGAAACACTGAAGCTTTCTTT
CASSLLRNTEAFF
>TRBJ1-1|NA|TRBD1|TRBV29-1
TGCAGCGCTAGACAGGGTCGGGACACTGAAGCTTTCTTT
CSARQGRDTEAFF
>TRBJ1-2|NA|TRBD1|TRBV28
TGTGCCAGCAGTTTATATACAGGGGATTATGGCTACACCTTC
CASSLYTGDYGYTF
>TRBJ2-3|NA|NA|TRBV5-6
TGTGCCAGCAGCTTGGGTTCCCCACGGGTCGATACGCAGTATTTT
CASSLGSPRVDTQYF
>TRBJ2-2|NA|NA|TRBV7-2
TGTGCCAGCAGCTTAGCGGGTAGCGGATACACCGGGGAGCTGTTTTTT
CASSLAGSGYTGELFF
>TRBJ2-7|NA|NA|TRBV6-4
TGTGCCAGCAGCTTCGCTCAGGGATACGAGCAGTACTTC
CASSFAQGYEQYF
>TRBJ2-4|NA|TRBD1|TRBV27
TGTGCCAGAGGACAGGGGGCAAACATTCAGTACTTC
CARGQGANIQYF
>TRBJ1-2|NA|TRBD1|TRBV18
TGTGCCAGCTCACAGACAGGGGTTCCGTATGGCTACACCTTC
CASSQTGVPYGYTF
>TRBJ2-1|NA|NA|TRBV27
TGTGCCAGCAGTTTATCCGACGAGGGTTCCTACAATGAGCAGTTCTTC
CASSLSDEGSYNEQFF
>TRBJ1-2|NA|NA|TRBV6-1
TGTGCCAGCAGTGACCTCGAGACTTACTATGGCTACACCTTC
CASSDLETYYGYTF
>TRBJ1-5|NA|TRBD1|TRBV10-3
TGTGCCATCAGCGACAGGGGCCCGCGGCCCCAGCATTTT
CAISDRGPRPQHF
>TRBJ1-6|NA|TRBD1|TRBV11-2
TGTGCCAGCAGCTTAGGGCAGGGGGCTACACCCCTCCACTTT
CASSLGQGATPLHF
>TRBJ1-6|NA|NA|TRBV27
TGTGCCAGCCGTCCTCTAGTGACAGAGAATTCACCCCTCCACTTT
CASRPLVTENSPLHF
>TRBJ1-1|NA|NA|TRBV2
TGTGCCAGCAGTGTAGCTGAGATGAACACTGAAGCTTTCTTT
CASSVAEMNTEAFF
>TRBJ1-4|few|TRBD1|TRBV28
TGTGCCAGCAGGCCTGGACAGGATAATGAAAAACTGTTTTTT
CASRPGQDNEKLFF
>TRBJ1-1|NA|NA|TRBV4-1
TGCGCCAGCAGCCTCCATTCCAGTTACACTGAAGCTTTCTTT
CASSLHSSYTEAFF
>TRBJ2-7|NA|NA|TRBV27
TGTGCCAGCAGTTTTGCGGCGGGAAGATACTACGAGCAGTACTTC
CASSFAAGRYYEQYF
>TRBJ1-1|NA|NA|TRBV10-3
TGTGCCATCAGTGAGTCATTCAGTTCGGGTGAAGCTTTCTTT
CAISESFSSGEAFF
>TRBJ1-4|NA|TRBD1|TRBV30
TGTGCCTGGGACCGGGACAGGGCTAGGACTAATGAAAAACTGTTTTTT
CAWDRDRARTNEKLFF
>TRBJ1-2|NA|NA|TRBV28
TGTGCCAGCAGTTCCCCCGGGGGAGAAAACTATGGCTACACCTTC
CASSSPGGENYGYTF
>TRBJ2-1|once|TRBD2|TRBV5-1
TGCGCCAGCAGCTTGGATAGCGGGGGGGCCCTTGAGCAGTTCTTC
CASSLDSGGALEQFF
>TRBJ1-2|NA|NA|TRBV9
TGTGCCAGCAGCACCCAGATGGGGGGAAATGGCTACACCTTC
CASSTQMGGNGYTF
>TRBJ2-2|NA|NA|TRBV2
TGTGCCAGCTCCTCTGCCGGGGAGCTGTTTTTT
CASSSAGELFF
>TRBJ1-2|NA|NA|TRBV5-1
TGCGCCAGCAGCGACGCTAACAGGTTAAATGGCTACACCTTC
CASSDANRLNGYTF
>TRBJ2-2|NA|TRBD1|TRBV11-3
TGTGCCAGCAGCTTATACTCGACAGGGGGAGCTGAGGGGGAGCTGTTTTTT
CASSLYSTGGAEGELFF
>TRBJ2-2|NA|TRBD2|TRBV2
TGTGCCAGCAGTGTTTTTGCAGCGGGGATCACCGGGGAGCTGTTTTTT
CASSVFAAGITGELFF
>TRBJ2-7|NA|TRBD1|TRBV11-2
TGTGCCAGCAGCTTAGGCACAGGGGCGTACGAGCAGTACTTC
CASSLGTGAYEQYF
>TRBJ1-1|NA|NA|TRBV5-1
TGCGCCAGCAGCCCATCTAGGGCAGGGGTGAACACTGAAGCTTTCTTT
CASSPSRAGVNTEAFF
>TRBJ2-4|NA|NA|TRBV27
TGTGCCAGCAGTCCCCTACGAGGAGCCAAAAACATTCAGTACTTC
CASSPLRGAKNIQYF
>TRBJ1-2|NA|TRBD1|TRBV2
TGTGCCAGCAGTAGGGACAGCCCGGATGGCTACACCTTC
CASSRDSPDGYTF
>TRBJ2-1|NA|NA|TRBV29-1
TGCAGCGTTGAAGACAGGTATGAGCAGTTCTTC
CSVEDRYEQFF